Relative to its sample, the clone carrying this TCR beta chain is large. Its target is unknown. This sample is drawn from a study of lung T cells in sarcoidosis with Löfgren's syndrome. Overall study: Repertoire analyses centered on Löfgren's syndrome patients.

The germline V gene has CDR1 SNHLY and CDR2 FYNNEI. There are 11 residues in the CDR3. The V end lost 7 bases, the J end lost 4 bases, and 6 bases lay between the germline ends. MiXCR, applied by TCRdb to the reads, yields one record per CDR3 protein. The profile shows some 1,000 distinct CDR3 sequences, roughly 20% of them singletons. Study-wide results and caveats: These T cells were suggested, not shown, to recognize a putative antigen. TRAV12-1 preferentially paired with TRBV2, with homologous CDR3s. Multiple Löfgren's syndrome patients reportedly shared TRAV12-1 and TRBV2 CDR3 motifs, suggesting public CD4+ TCRs.

Sequenced material: CD4+ T cells from PBMCs. The sequence came from a human donor with sarcoidosis (Löfgren's syndrome or another form), or a control subject (not recorded which). The chain is built from TRBV2 and TRBJ2-3, with no clear D. CDR3 sequence (DNA): TGTGCCAGCAAGTACGCAGATACGCAGTATTTT. Its protein product is CASKYADTQYF.